The T cell receptor beta chain described here comes from a study of beta chain features in type 1 diabetes. Expressed TCRB transcripts were sequenced, since all the RNA that had been isolated was reverse transcribed. Repertoires were generated with immunoSEQ multiplex PCR, while TCRdb's copy carries only in-frame clones and drops some. The data show under 900,000 clones, with 15% to 20% seen just once and around 0.02% held by the top ten. This CDR3 comprises 14 residues. Germline trimming cut 5 bases from V and 6 bases from J; bases unmatched to any gene: 5. CDR1 is SGHTA, CDR2 FQGTGA, per germline. The TCR originated in a woman between 18 and 29 years old in good health. The sample consisted of naive CD4+ T cells from blood. The chain links TRBV7-3 to TRBJ2-3, with TRBD2 matching 10 bases. CDR3 sequence reads: CASSASSGSDTQYF. CDR3 nucleotides: TGTGCCAGCAGCGCGTCTAGCGGGAGTGATACGCAGTATTTT.